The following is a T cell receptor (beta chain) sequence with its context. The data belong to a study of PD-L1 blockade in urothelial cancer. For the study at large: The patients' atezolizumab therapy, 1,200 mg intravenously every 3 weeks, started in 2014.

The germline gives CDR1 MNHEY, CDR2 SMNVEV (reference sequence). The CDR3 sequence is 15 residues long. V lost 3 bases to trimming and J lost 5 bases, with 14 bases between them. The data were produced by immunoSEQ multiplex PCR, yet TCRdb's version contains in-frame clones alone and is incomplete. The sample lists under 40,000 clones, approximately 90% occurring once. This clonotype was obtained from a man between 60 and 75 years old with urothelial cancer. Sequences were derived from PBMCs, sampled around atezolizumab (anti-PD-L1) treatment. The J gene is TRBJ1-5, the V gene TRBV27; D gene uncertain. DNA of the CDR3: TGTGCCAGCAGTTTTAACGCGGCAGCTGATCAGCCCCAGCATTTT. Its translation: CASSFNAAADQPQHF.